This record covers a single T cell receptor (beta chain). The entry originates in a study of T-cell memory formation after mild COVID-19. On the study more broadly: Among the donors, TCR clusters were largely specific to each donor.

This CDR3 has 15 residues. CDR1 SQVTM and CDR2 ANQGSEA come from the germline V gene. V lost 6 bases to trimming and J lost 1 base, with 18 bases between them. MiXCR, run by TCRdb on the 5' RACE reads, gives a single entry per CDR3 protein. This table holds about 420,000 distinct CDR3 sequences, about 22% found once. This chain links TRBV29-1 with TRBJ1-1; D gene uncertain. This clonotype originated in an adult woman who had mild COVID-19 (a few samples of this study predate the infection). Cell type and time point are not known. The sequencing input was PBMCs or a T cell subset sorted from them (not recorded which). The CDR3 DNA reads TGCAGCGTGGTATCCGTGTCAGGAAAGAACACTGAAGCTTTCTTT. Translated, it gives CSVVSVSGKNTEAFF.